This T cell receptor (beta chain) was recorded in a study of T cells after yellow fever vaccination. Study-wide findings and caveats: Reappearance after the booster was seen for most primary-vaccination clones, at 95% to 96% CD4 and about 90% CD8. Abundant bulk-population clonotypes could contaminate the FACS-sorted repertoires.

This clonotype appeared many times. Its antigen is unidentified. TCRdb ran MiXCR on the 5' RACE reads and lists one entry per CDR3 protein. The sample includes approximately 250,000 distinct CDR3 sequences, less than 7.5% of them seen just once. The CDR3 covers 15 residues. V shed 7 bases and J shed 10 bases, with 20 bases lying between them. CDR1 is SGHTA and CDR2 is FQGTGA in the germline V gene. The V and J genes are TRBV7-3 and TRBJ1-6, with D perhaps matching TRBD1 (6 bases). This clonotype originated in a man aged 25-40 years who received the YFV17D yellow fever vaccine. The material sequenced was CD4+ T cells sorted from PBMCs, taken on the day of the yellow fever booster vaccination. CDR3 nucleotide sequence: TGTGCCAGCACCCCGGGACACCGCCCGAGATCACCCCTCCACTTT. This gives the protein CASTPGHRPRSPLHF.